This T cell receptor (beta chain) was documented in a study of response to subunit inactivated influenza vaccine. One entry per CDR3 protein results from TCRdb running MiXCR on the RT-PCR reads. Of roughly 150,000 distinct CDR3 sequences in the sample, under 13% are singletons; the top ten hold around 12%. Whole-study results and caveats: Authors proposed each seasonal influenza vaccination draws in few new T cells.

V was trimmed by 0 bases and J by 6 bases, leaving 15 bases between them. This CDR3 comprises 15 residues. CDR1 is MGHRA, CDR2 YSYEKL, per germline. About this clonotype: The antigen is undetermined.

The TCR sequence derives from a man aged 50-60 years who received an inactivated influenza vaccine. Sequenced here: non-naive T cells sorted from PBMCs, sampled about 40 days after vaccination. The chain joins TRBV4-1 to TRBJ2-7, with D possibly being TRBD2 (6 bases). The chain's CDR3 is CASSQDRAVGGEQYF. CDR3 DNA sequence: TGCGCCAGCAGCCAAGATAGGGCCGTCGGGGGCGAGCAGTACTTC.